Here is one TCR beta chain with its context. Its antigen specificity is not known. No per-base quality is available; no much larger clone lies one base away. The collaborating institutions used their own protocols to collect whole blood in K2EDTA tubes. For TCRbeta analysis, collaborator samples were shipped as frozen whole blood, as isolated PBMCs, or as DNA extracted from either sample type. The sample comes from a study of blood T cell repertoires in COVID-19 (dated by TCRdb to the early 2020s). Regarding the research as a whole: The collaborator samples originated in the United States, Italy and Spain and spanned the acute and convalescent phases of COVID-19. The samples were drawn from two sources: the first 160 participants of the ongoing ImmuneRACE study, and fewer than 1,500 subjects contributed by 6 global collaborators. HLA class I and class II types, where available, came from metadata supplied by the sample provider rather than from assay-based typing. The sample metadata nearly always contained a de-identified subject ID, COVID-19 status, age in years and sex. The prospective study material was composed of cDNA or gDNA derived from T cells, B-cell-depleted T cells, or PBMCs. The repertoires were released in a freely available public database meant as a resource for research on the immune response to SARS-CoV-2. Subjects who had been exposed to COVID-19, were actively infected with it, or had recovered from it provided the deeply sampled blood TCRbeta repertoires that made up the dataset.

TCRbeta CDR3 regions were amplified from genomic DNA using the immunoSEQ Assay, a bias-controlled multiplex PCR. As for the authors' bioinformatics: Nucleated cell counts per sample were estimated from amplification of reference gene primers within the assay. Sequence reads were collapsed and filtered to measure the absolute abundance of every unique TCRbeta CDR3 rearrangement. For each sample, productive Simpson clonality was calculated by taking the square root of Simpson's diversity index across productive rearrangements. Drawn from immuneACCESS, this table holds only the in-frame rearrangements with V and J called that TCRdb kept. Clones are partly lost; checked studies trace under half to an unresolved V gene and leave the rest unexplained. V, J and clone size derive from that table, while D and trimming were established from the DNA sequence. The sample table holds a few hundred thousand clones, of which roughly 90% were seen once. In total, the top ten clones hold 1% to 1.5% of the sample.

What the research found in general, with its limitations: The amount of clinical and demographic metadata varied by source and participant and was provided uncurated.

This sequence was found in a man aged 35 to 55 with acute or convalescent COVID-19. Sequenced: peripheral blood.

The CDR3 here reads CASSFRTGGHATDTQYF. The DNA sequence is TGTGCCAGCAGCTTCAGGACAGGGGGGCACGCCACAGATACGCAGTATTTT. This chain is built from TRBV5-4 and TRBJ2-3, with 10 middle bases fitting TRBD1. From the cysteine up to the phenylalanine, the CDR3 has a length of 17 residues. Only CDR3 DNA remains: 51 bases, in frame from the first base. The germline V gene (reference sequence) supplies CDR1 SGHNT and CDR2 YYREEE. After removal of 2 bases from V and 2 bases from J, the junction retains 8 bases not matched to a gene. Where the CDR3 stops, the reference TRBV5-4 and TRBJ2-3 genes take over; the full variable domain is ETGVTQSPTHLIKTRGQQVTLRCSSQSGHNTVSWYQQALGQGPQFIFQYYREEENGRGNFPPRFSGLQFPNYSSELNVNALELDDSALYLCASSFRTGGHATDTQYFGPGTRLTVL.